These 10 T cell receptor beta chains were all obtained from the same sample, sequenced in a study of blood T cell repertoires in COVID-19. The table came from immunoSEQ multiplex PCR; TCRdb's copy has only in-frame clones and leaves some out. Of some 290,000 clones listed, roughly nine tenths are singletons. The sequencing sample was made of peripheral blood. Every receptor here comes from a woman under 40 with COVID-19, enrolled during active disease.

The chain links TRBV10-3 to TRBJ2-3; the D gene is possibly TRBD2 (5 bases). The CDR3 is 14 residues long. Trimming took off 0 bases at V and 6 bases at J, with 10 bases between the two ends. From germline, CDR1 is ENHRY and CDR2 SYGVKD. CDR3 sequence reads: CAISESLASDTQYF. Written as DNA, the CDR3 is TGTGCCATCAGTGAGTCGCTAGCATCCGATACGCAGTATTTT.

This sequence joins TRBV21-1 and TRBJ1-6. TRBV21-1 is described as a pseudogene. The CDR3 sequence is 16 residues long. CDR3 DNA sequence: TGTGCCAGCAGCAAGGAGGGGAGCTCCTATAATTCACCCCTCCACTTT. Translation gives CASSKEGSSYNSPLHF.

This chain links TRBV3-1 (or the pseudogene TRBV3-2) with TRBJ1-2; D not resolved. The germline V and J ends were trimmed by 2 bases and 5 bases, with 12 bases remaining between them. The CDR3 is 14 residues long. Germline V gene lookup returns CDR1 LGHDT and CDR2 YNNKEL (reference sequence). The CDR3 loop reads CASSQHTETYGYTF. The CDR3, as DNA: TGTGCCAGCAGCCAACATACTGAGACTTATGGCTACACCTTC.

This chain connects TRBV14 to TRBJ2-2; 9 bases are a match to TRBD1. The CDR3 is 17 residues long. Trimming removed 4 bases from V and 2 bases from J; junction bases left unmatched: 8. In germline, CDR1 is SGHDN, CDR2 FVKESK. This chain's CDR3 is CASSLTPGQGNTGELFF. CDR3 DNA: TGTGCCAGCAGCCTAACACCGGGACAGGGAAACACCGGGGAGCTGTTTTTT.

As regards this clone: One junction end disagrees with the germline gene, perhaps due to a read error. The chain recombines TRBV5-4 with TRBJ2-7; 14 nucleotides agree with TRBD2. Per germline, CDR1 SGHNT and CDR2 YYREEE (reference sequence). The CDR3 sequence is 14 residues long. CDR3 DNA sequence: TGTGCCAGCAGCCCGGGACTAGCGGGGGTTTTTTACCACTTC. Translation: CASSPGLAGVFYHF.

This clone has only one observation. The chain carries TRBV28 and TRBJ2-1; TRBD2 might be the D (5 bases). Trimming stripped 4 bases from V and 10 bases from J, with 8 bases between. In germline, CDR1 is MDHEN, CDR2 SYDVKM. CDR3 size: 11 residues. As DNA, the CDR3 is TGTGCCAGCAGTTACCCGGGGGAGCAGTTCTTC. It codes for CASSYPGEQFF.

This chain connects TRBV13 to TRBJ1-1, with 7 bases lining up with TRBD1. Germline V gene data show CDR1 as PRHDT and CDR2 as FYEKMQ (reference sequence). CDR3 length equals 14 residues. The ends lost 5 bases at V and 10 bases at J; junction bases unmatched: 13. The chain's CDR3 is CASSRRQGVKGAFF. CDR3 DNA: TGTGCCAGCAGCCGTCGACAGGGTGTTAAGGGAGCTTTCTTT.

This chain joins TRBV4-1 and TRBJ2-7; 10 bases agree with TRBD1. The CDR3 runs to 18 residues. V lost 4 bases, J lost 3 bases, and 15 bases stayed unmatched. CDR1 is MGHRA, CDR2 YSYEKL, per germline. The CDR3 coding sequence is TGCGCCAGCAGCCCATGGTTATCCGGGACAGGGGTGAGCTACGAGCAGTACTTC. Its translation: CASSPWLSGTGVSYEQYF.

The V gene is TRBV15, the J gene TRBJ2-5, with 10 nucleotides matching TRBD2. The CDR3 runs 17 residues. CDR1 LNHNV and CDR2 YYDKDF come from the germline V gene (reference sequence). Germline trimming cut 5 bases from V and 1 base from J; bases unmatched to any gene: 10. The CDR3 DNA follows: TGTGCCACCAGCGTGGGGTGGGCTAGCGGGGGCCAAGAGACCCAGTACTTC. Amino acid sequence: CATSVGWASGGQETQYF.

The chain carries TRBV5-4 and TRBJ1-4, with 10 positions matching TRBD1. The CDR3 has 15 amino acids. The junction had 11 bases not matched to a gene; V was cut back by 2 bases and J by 13 bases. Per germline, CDR1 SGHNT and CDR2 YYREEE (reference sequence). In DNA form, the CDR3 reads TGTGCCAGCAGCTTCCCGGGACAGGGGATGAAAGGACTGTTTTTT. Amino acids: CASSFPGQGMKGLFF.